This T cell receptor (beta chain) emerged from a study of beta chain features in type 1 diabetes (dated by TCRdb to 2017 to 2018). For the study in its entirety: Mean age, gender distribution, total cell number and subset yield were not different between patients and healthy donors. Across all samples, 107,917,701 sorted cells were examined, and cell number per subset correlated strongly with RNA yield. The study compared the TCRB repertoires of sorted circulating CD4+ T cell subsets in recently diagnosed type 1 diabetes patients with those in matched healthy donors. Regulatory and stem cell-like memory subsets were obtained from only 8 patients and roughly 8 healthy donors, while naive and central memory subsets were obtained from all 30 or so donors.

The High Capacity cDNA Reverse Transcription Kit was used to reverse transcribe all of the isolated RNA, meaning that expressed TCRB transcripts were what got sequenced. Deep immunoSEQ sequencing was applied to naive, central memory and regulatory T cell samples, giving an average of about 3.7 million total reads per sample. After sorted cells were lysed in RLT buffer, RNA was extracted with DNase-treated RNeasy Micro or Mini kits, with the choice depending on cell number. To prevent cross-contamination, each cell subset was processed individually, whereas patient and healthy donor samples were processed jointly. TCRB sequences were amplified from cDNA with the immunoSEQ multiplex PCR, producing 87-bp fragments spanning the CDR3 region. Sequencing of the amplicons was performed on the Illumina HiSeq platform. In the paper's pipeline: Synthetic template baselines were used to correct PCR bias computationally, reads within Hamming distance 2 were collapsed, and singletons that could not be merged were discarded. By aligning reads against IMGT, V, D and J genes, CDR3 length, and insertions or deletions at six rearrangement sites were assigned. Within each subset, clonotype counts were normalized to the number of sorted cells before true diversity and Gini coefficients were calculated with the tcR R package. The overlap coefficient, calculated on TCRB nucleotide sequences, was used to quantify repertoire sharing. Out-of-frame TCRB sequences from naive cells were analyzed to stand in for the pre-selection repertoire. TCRdb took this table from immuneACCESS and kept in-frame rearrangements with V and J called. Such tables lack part of the clones; where checked against another copy, unresolved V genes explain under half of the gap, and the rest is unexplained. The V and J calls and clone size come from that table; D and trimming were worked out from the DNA. Recorded for this sample are 620,000 or so clones; around 15% of them occurred a single time. More than 0.08% of the sample is held by the ten biggest clonotypes.

CDR1 and CDR2, per the germline V gene, are SGHDT and YYEEEE. The trim is 0 bases for V and 3 bases for J, with a gap of 10 bases between the germline ends. The CDR3 runs 15 residues from the cysteine to the phenylalanine. Of the read, only the CDR3 DNA is kept; its 45 bases are in frame from base 1. Each donor gave one peripheral blood draw, averaging roughly 100 mL, which was collected into heparinised tubes. Naive, central memory, regulatory and stem cell-like memory CD4+ T cells were sorted on a BD FACSAria II using a panel including CD45RO, CCR7, CD25, CD127, CD95 and CD27. Every sorted population had a purity above 95%. PBMCs were isolated right away by Lymphoprep density gradient centrifugation and were stained directly, without culture. So that batch effects would be minimized, each experiment stained and sorted samples in pairs, pairing one healthy donor with one patient. Study-wide findings and limitations: Only small numbers of individuals were included in the HLA sub-analyses, which left unresolved whether HLA type had any influence on TCRB rearrangement. Naive, central memory and regulatory TCRB repertoires appeared to be more alike among patients than among healthy donors. Shorter templates might be favored by PCR, yet because patient and control samples were amplified and corrected together, any such skew would affect both groups equally. At VDJ recombination sites, patients with type 1 diabetes made fewer insertions and deleted more nucleotides, a pattern implying thymic rearrangement abnormalities. Sequencing cDNA rather than genomic DNA could over-represent highly expressing activated cells, although activation and CD3 levels did not differ between groups. A moderate but significant shortening of TCRB CDR3 length was observed in type 1 diabetes patients in all four CD4+ subsets.

This clone was counted a few times. Which antigen it targets is not known. No much larger clone exists at a distance of one base, and base qualities are not known. The specimen was naive CD4+ T cells from blood. The cell subset or site label on this specimen signifies: true naive CD4+ T cells. This chain is built from TRBV5-6 and TRBJ2-4, with the D segment identity uncertain. The clonotype originates from a man aged 18 to 30 in good health. The CDR3 region: CASSLDRALKNIQYF. The DNA reads TGTGCCAGCAGCTTGGACAGAGCTCTCAAAAACATTCAGTACTTC.